The 21 T cell receptor beta chains below all came from one sample that was sequenced in a study of T cell responses to AZD1222 COVID-19 vaccine. The method was immunoSEQ multiplex PCR; TCRdb's version includes in-frame clones alone and lacks a portion of them. The repertoire consists of under 25,000 clones, with almost 85% occurring once and the leading ten covering around 16%. The specimen comprised peripheral blood, sampled 28 days after the second AZD1222 dose. The receptor source for this set is an adult who received the AZD1222 COVID-19 vaccine.

The V call is TRBV9, the J call TRBJ1-2; no reliable D call. With 0 bases removed from V and 0 bases from J, the gap between germline ends came to 6 bases. Germline V CDR1 and CDR2: SGDLS, YYNGEE. The CDR3 consists of 14 residues. Here the CDR3 DNA reads TGTGCCAGCAGCGTAGCGATAACTAACTATGGCTACACCTTC. This codes for CASSVAITNYGYTF.

This chain joins TRBV28 and TRBJ2-1; D remains unclear. The germline gives CDR1 MDHEN, CDR2 SYDVKM. This CDR3 comprises 14 residues. Trimming left V 3 bases short and J 0 bases short, with 6 bases between. The CDR3 loop reads CASSFWGSYNEQFF. The CDR3 nucleotides are TGTGCCAGCAGTTTCTGGGGCTCCTACAATGAGCAGTTCTTC.

The V gene is TRBV11-3, the J gene TRBJ2-7; no clear D gene. The germline V and J ends were trimmed by 0 bases and 7 bases, with 16 bases remaining between them. Germline-derived CDR1 and CDR2 are SGHNT and YENEEA. This CDR3 contains 15 residues. The CDR3 DNA reads as TGTGCCAGCAGCTTAGACGAATCTCCCAGGTGGGAGCAGTACTTC. This translates into CASSLDESPRWEQYF.

The chain recombines TRBV18 with TRBJ1-1; 10 bases align to TRBD1. Germline lookup yields CDR1 KGHSH and CDR2 LQKENI. CDR3 length: 18 residues. Losses at the gene ends were 1 base for V and 1 base for J; bases not matched to a gene: 9. The CDR3, as DNA: TGTGCCAGCTCACCACAAGGGACAGGGGCGAGGAAGAACACTGAAGCTTTCTTT. Translated, it gives CASSPQGTGARKNTEAFF.

The gene calls are TRBV5-1 and TRBJ1-3; 7 nucleotides match TRBD1. Trimming at V came to 0 bases and at J to 1 base, leaving 7 bases not matched to a gene. From germline, CDR1 is SGHRS and CDR2 YFSETQ. The CDR3 has 17 amino acids. CDR3 sequence reads: CASSLAPGGLSGNTIYF. The CDR3 DNA reads TGCGCCAGCAGCTTGGCCCCAGGGGGACTATCTGGAAACACCATATATTTT.

J is TRBJ2-7 and V is TRBV19; D uncertain. V dropped 6 bases and J dropped 3 bases, with 6 bases sitting between them. CDR3 length: 11 amino acids. Germline CDR1 LNHDA, CDR2 SQIVND (reference sequence). CDR3 in DNA: TGTGCCAGTAGCTCCGGCTACGAGCAGTACTTC. Translating it yields CASSSGYEQYF.

The chain combines TRBV11-2 with TRBJ2-2, with 8 bases identical to TRBD1. The CDR3 spans 18 residues. Germline V gives CDR1 SGHAT, CDR2 FQNNGV. Germline trimming cut 2 bases from V and 3 bases from J; bases unmatched to any gene: 11. The CDR3 DNA reads as TGTGCCAGCAGCTTACAGGGGGCCGGGAGTGTCGACACCGGGGAGCTGTTTTTT. The encoded protein is CASSLQGAGSVDTGELFF. Full variable domain (missing parts from reference TRBV11-2 and TRBJ2-2): EAGVAQSPRYKIIEKRQSVAFWCNPISGHATLYWYQQILGQGPKLLIQFQNNGVVDDSQLPKDRFSAERLKGVDSTLKIQPAKLEDSAVYLCASSLQGAGSVDTGELFFGEGSRLTVL.

J is TRBJ1-2 and V is TRBV7-2, with D possibly TRBD1 on 5 matching bases. V lost 3 bases and J lost 0, with 14 bases in between. Looked up from germline, CDR1 is SGHTA and CDR2 is FQGNSA. The CDR3 is 16 amino acids. CDR3 region: CASSLGQGRTNYGYTF. CDR3 DNA sequence: TGTGCCAGCAGCTTGGGTCAGGGACGTACTAACTATGGCTACACCTTC.

The table lists this clone with a few counts. The V gene is TRBV19, the J gene TRBJ1-4; D perhaps matches TRBD1 (5 bases). Germline V CDR1 and CDR2: LNHDA, SQIVND (reference sequence). V lost 3 bases and J lost 7, with 9 bases in between. The CDR3 is 13 residues long. CDR3 sequence reads: CASSIQGIEKLFF. The CDR3, as DNA: TGTGCCAGTAGTATTCAGGGTATTGAAAAACTGTTTTTT.

CDR3 sequence (DNA): TGTGCCAGCAGTTTGGGCAATGAGCAGTTCTTC. Its translation is CASSLGNEQFF. The chain uses TRBV12-3 or TRBV12-4 and TRBJ2-1; D not resolved. Trimming took 3 bases from V and 6 from J, leaving 3 bases between them. This CDR3 has 11 residues.

This chain links TRBV7-2 with TRBJ2-5, with D unclear. CDR1 and CDR2 (germline): SGHTA, FQGNSA. The CDR3 consists of 13 residues. V dropped 6 bases and J dropped 4 bases, with 12 bases sitting between them. The CDR3 region is CASSYYRRETQYF. The CDR3 DNA follows: TGTGCCAGCAGTTACTATCGTCGAGAGACCCAGTACTTC.

The chain links TRBV30 to TRBJ1-1, with 8 bases lining up with TRBD1. Germline CDR1 and CDR2: GTSNPN and SVGIG (reference sequence). The V and J ends lost 1 base and 1 base, in that order; junction bases with no gene match: 5. This CDR3 has 15 residues. The DNA for the CDR3 is TGTGCCTGGAGTGAACCGGGACAGGAGAACACTGAAGCTTTCTTT. It encodes CAWSEPGQENTEAFF.

V gene TRBV25-1 combines with J gene TRBJ2-3; perhaps TRBD1 as D (5 bases). The CDR3 covers 14 residues. CDR1 is MGHDK, CDR2 SYGVNS, per germline. Trimming shortened V by 0 bases and J by 4 bases, and 8 bases separated the two germline ends. The CDR3 bases are TGTGCCAGCAGTGAATACCAGGGCTCAGATACGCAGTATTTT. This encodes CASSEYQGSDTQYF. Combining the CDR3 with reference TRBV25-1 and TRBJ2-3 gives the whole variable domain EADIYQTPRYLVIGTGKKITLECSQTMGHDKMYWYQQDPGMELHLIHYSYGVNSTEKGDLSSESTVSRIRTEHFPLTLESARPSHTSQYLCASSEYQGSDTQYFGPGTRLTVL.

The chain has TRBV3-1 (or the pseudogene TRBV3-2) and TRBJ2-1, with no clear D. Trimming left V 1 base short and J 0 bases short, with 16 bases between. This CDR3 contains 18 residues. CDR1 and CDR2 (germline): LGHDT, YNNKEL (reference sequence). The CDR3 loop reads CASSQVGNSGSSYNEQFF. The CDR3 coding sequence is TGTGCCAGCAGCCAAGTTGGGAACTCGGGCAGCTCCTACAATGAGCAGTTCTTC.

V usage is TRBV7-9 and J usage is TRBJ1-3; D gene unclear. V was clipped by 4 bases and J by 0 bases, with 7 bases between them. From germline, CDR1 is SEHNR and CDR2 FQNEAQ (reference sequence). The CDR3 is made up of 14 amino acids. The CDR3 region is CASSSGSSGNTIYF. The CDR3 bases are TGTGCCAGCAGCTCGGGAAGCTCTGGAAACACCATATATTTT.

The V and J genes are TRBV9 and TRBJ2-3, with TRBD2 identical over 14 bases. The CDR3 is made up of 15 amino acids. With 6 bases clipped from V and 8 bases from J, the junction kept 8 bases outside the gene matches. Germline V gene data show CDR1 as SGDLS and CDR2 as YYNGEE. The CDR3 loop reads CASTTGTSGSGTQYF. The DNA of the CDR3 is TGTGCCAGCACGACTGGGACTAGCGGGAGTGGTACGCAGTATTTT.

This chain uses TRBV27 with TRBJ1-1; no definite D call. Germline CDR1 MNHEY, CDR2 SMNVEV (reference sequence). The CDR3 totals 12 residues. V was cut by 3 bases and J by 5 bases, with 7 bases left in between. CDR3 nucleotide sequence: TGTGCCAGCAGTTTTTGGGGAACTGAAGCTTTCTTT. This encodes CASSFWGTEAFF.

This chain links TRBV5-4 with TRBJ1-4; D is perhaps TRBD1 (5 bases). The germline gives CDR1 SGHNT, CDR2 YYREEE (reference sequence). V gave up 3 bases and J gave up 8 bases, with 14 bases separating them. The CDR3 covers 14 residues. This CDR3 is CASSSDTVGEKLFF. The CDR3 DNA follows: TGTGCCAGCAGCTCGGACACGGTGGGGGAAAAACTGTTTTTT.

The V call is TRBV4-3, the J call TRBJ2-7, with TRBD2 matching over 7 bases. Trimming took 4 bases from V and 5 from J; bases not matched to a gene: 8. The CDR3 loop spans 14 amino acids. Germline assignment: CDR1 LGHNA and CDR2 YSLEER. CDR3 bases: TGCGCCAGCAGCCCAGGGAGCGGGAACCACGAGCAGTACTTC. Its protein product is CASSPGSGNHEQYF.

The CDR3 sequence is CASSPTPSNTEAFF. Written as DNA, the CDR3 is TGTGCCAGCAGCCCTACGCCTTCGAACACTGAAGCTTTCTTT. The chain carries TRBV5-6 and TRBJ1-1; no definite D call. V was pared by 4 bases and J by 1 base, with 11 bases between. Germline V gene sequence: CDR1 SGHDT, CDR2 YYEEEE. The CDR3 is 14 residues long.

The genes are TRBV19 and TRBJ1-2; 7 positions agree with TRBD1. Germline values: CDR1 LNHDA, CDR2 SQIVND (reference sequence). With 3 bases clipped from V and 3 bases from J, the junction kept 7 bases outside the gene matches. CDR3 size: 15 residues. CDR3 bases: TGTGCCAGTAGTATCAGGGTTGACAGGGACTATGGCTACACCTTC. This sequence encodes CASSIRVDRDYGYTF.